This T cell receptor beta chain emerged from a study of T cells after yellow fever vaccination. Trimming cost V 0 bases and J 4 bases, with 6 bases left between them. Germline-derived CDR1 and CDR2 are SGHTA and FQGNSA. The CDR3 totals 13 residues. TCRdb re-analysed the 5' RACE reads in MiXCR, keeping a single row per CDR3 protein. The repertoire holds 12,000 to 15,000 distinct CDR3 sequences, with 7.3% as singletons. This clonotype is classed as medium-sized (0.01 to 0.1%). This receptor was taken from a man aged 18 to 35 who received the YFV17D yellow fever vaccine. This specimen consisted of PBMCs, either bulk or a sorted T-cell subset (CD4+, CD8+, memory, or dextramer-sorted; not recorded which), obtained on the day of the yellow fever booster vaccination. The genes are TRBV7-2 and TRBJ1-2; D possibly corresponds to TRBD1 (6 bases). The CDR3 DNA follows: TGTGCCAGCAGCTTAGCAGGGGGCTATGGCTACACCTTC. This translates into CASSLAGGYGYTF.